Included here is one T cell receptor (beta chain) sequence, with context. This clonotype came up a few times. The target of this receptor is not known. Base qualities were left out, and no much larger clone turns up one base away. From the cysteine through the phenylalanine, the CDR3 covers 15 amino acids. Solely the CDR3 DNA is kept, with 45 bases framed from the first base. The trim is 3 bases for V and 1 base for J, with a gap of 9 bases between the germline ends. The library was made by RACE. Sequenced on a NextSeq 500. During library preparation, unique molecular identifiers were attached to individual cDNA molecules so that TCRs could be counted in a quantitative, reproducible way. Both TCR alpha and TCR beta chains were sequenced from each blood RNA sample. The original methods were these. Samples had a median of about 96,000 TCRs, with a range from roughly 23,224 to 700,000. V, J and CDR3 annotation of the TCR reads was performed with the Decombinator software suite. To make PS versus PT1 abundance plots, every sample was subsampled to the same number of TCRs (28,000). Expanded TCRs were defined as absent before sensitization and observed at least eight times at the 2-week time point. TCRdb took the public reads, trimmed them with fastp at Q25, ran MiXCR for clone calling and kept in-frame beta chains. Every distinct CDR3 protein forms one entry, paired with its most common genes and DNA. The V and J calls were not made by the authors but by TCRdb's processing. Present in this sample are 130,000 or so distinct CDR3 sequences, 10% to 12% of which were seen just once. The ten largest account for 2.4% of the sample.

This sample is part of a study of human T cells and chemical hapten exposure (dated by TCRdb to the early 2020s). About the full investigation: For sensitization, 2% DPC in acetone was applied to a 2 cm by 2 cm area of upper inner arm skin. Throughout the roughly 26-week study period, patients were also given weekly therapeutic DPC doses on the scalp. Patch testing was done on the upper back using Finn chambers containing 0.01% DPC, and results were scored after 6 days according to International Contact Dermatitis Research Group standards. The patient cohort, mostly female, included alopecia areata with under or over 50% scalp involvement, alopecia totalis and alopecia universalis. The libraries were sequenced as a pool, and the TCR yield per sample differed mostly because of small variations in library volumes within the pool. Peripheral blood TCR repertoire changes were tracked in vivo in alopecia patients during primary and secondary sensitization to the hapten diphenylcyclopropenone (DPC). Patient blood was sampled pre-sensitization (week 0) and at 2, 6 and about 24 weeks after DPC sensitization. Twenty-nine alopecia patients gave blood for TCR sequencing at one to four time points (pre-sensitization, 2, 6 and 24 weeks).

The sample's time point label, in plain terms: patch test 3, about 24 weeks after DPC sensitization. In the paper's terms, the treatment or condition label means: therapeutic diphenylcyclopropenone sensitization with weekly scalp DPC. Blood at each patch-test visit was drawn before the patch test was applied. Eligible patients were aged 18 to 70, diagnosed with alopecia, deemed suitable for DPC therapy, and excluded if pregnant. Total RNA was extracted from unfractionated whole blood that had been collected in Tempus Blood RNA tubes. Paper-wide results and their limitations: Because every patient had alopecia, a presumed autoimmune disease, the patients' immune response might differ from that of healthy individuals. After repeated subsampling, the strength of the expansion versus patch-test correlation and the threshold at which it became significant changed. Significantly more large CDR3 similarity clusters were formed by expanded TCRs than by pre-sensitization or healthy control sets, consistent with antigen-driven responses. Patch test score was positively correlated with the number of PT1 expanded TCRs, with significance at thresholds 8, 16 and 32 but not at 4. DPC sensitization did not change how many TCRs were above 1 in 1000 frequency, and no evidence was found of alterations in global repertoire structure.

The sequencing used whole blood, collected in connection with sensitization to the hapten diphenylcyclopropenone (DPC). The clonotype was recovered from a woman in her forties or fifties with alopecia areata. Some clones in this sample may be carry-over from other donors' samples. The chain links TRBV12-3 or TRBV12-4 with TRBJ2-2, with the D gene call left open. CDR3 region: CASSFGSGNTGELFF. The DNA is as follows: TGTGCCAGCAGTTTTGGGTCGGGGAACACCGGGGAGCTGTTTTTT.